Listed below are T cell receptor beta chains from one sample, sequenced in a study of cytomegalovirus exposure and HLA in healthy donors. TCRdb's copy holds only in-frame clones and misses some; the assay was immunoSEQ multiplex PCR. Seen here are 95,000 to 150,000 clones, about four fifths observed once, and the top ten hold 1.8%. What was sequenced was PBMCs. All receptors come from a young man in good health and CMV-seronegative. Each CDR3 is given with its conserved first and last residue. The size of a clone is reported for some rows only, either as once, few or many, or as a class for expanded clones.

clone size	V gene	J gene	CDR3 protein
NA	TRBV6-1	TRBJ2-1	CASSVSGLTYNEQFF
once	TRBV6-5	TRBJ1-1	CASLDRGGNTEAFF
NA	TRBV7-2	TRBJ1-1	CASRRTGTGPEAFF
few	TRBV6-4	TRBJ2-3	CASSGSSGGADTQYF
NA	TRBV5-1	TRBJ2-7	CASSLVPIAGGPYEQYF
few	TRBV5-1	TRBJ1-1	CASSLKGGGAEAFF
NA	TRBV19	TRBJ2-2	CASSWTGITGELFF
NA	TRBV4-3	TRBJ2-1	CASSQATGNGNEQFF
NA	TRBV7-9	TRBJ2-2	CASSLGSGKNTGELFF
NA	TRBV5-4	TRBJ1-1	CASSLGTEDQAFF
NA	TRBV14	TRBJ2-1	CASSPTGYNEQFF
once	TRBV7-9	TRBJ2-2	CASRPDRGVTGELFF
once	TRBV15	TRBJ1-2	CATSRDGPNYGYTF
NA	TRBV27	TRBJ1-1	CASSPTVMNTEAFF
NA	TRBV6-1	TRBJ1-5	CASSSGGQYNQPQHF
NA	TRBV5-5	TRBJ2-1	CASSLLGATNNEQFF
NA	TRBV5-8	TRBJ2-3	CASSLAGGSTDTQYF
NA	TRBV19	TRBJ1-5	CASSTTESNQPQHF
NA	TRBV5-1	TRBJ1-5	CASSLDGGSQPQHF
NA	TRBV5-1	TRBJ2-7	CASSLVGGGAYEQYF
NA	TRBV5-4	TRBJ1-2	CASSRDRGFNYGYTF
NA	TRBV5-4	TRBJ2-5	CASSFRTGSGEQYF
NA	TRBV7-9	TRBJ2-3	CASRLAASTDTQYF
once	TRBV11-2	TRBJ2-3	CASSLDIAGGPDTQYF
NA	TRBV4-3	TRBJ2-1	CASSQDGQLYNEQFF
NA	TRBV7-9	TRBJ1-2	CASSLEEEGYGYTF
NA	TRBV5-1	TRBJ1-4	CASAPEAGREKLFF
NA	TRBV7-3	TRBJ1-1	CASRTGPNTEAFF
once	TRBV12-1	TRBJ1-6	CASSFGGGRVNSPLHF
NA	TRBV9	TRBJ1-1	CASSPQAIGTEAFF
NA	TRBV2	TRBJ2-5	CASSAYGSRTSGLETQYF
NA	TRBV9	TRBJ1-1	CASSVGARGGLNTEAFF
NA	TRBV11-1	TRBJ1-1	CASRQGNTEAFF
NA	TRBV5-1	TRBJ2-3	CASRSSGGDTQYF
NA	TRBV5-4	TRBJ2-7	CASSPQESSYEQYF
NA	TRBV9	TRBJ1-3	CASSVDPSSGNTIYF
NA	TRBV5-1	TRBJ2-2	CASSSAGGLDTGELFF
NA	TRBV5-6	TRBJ2-7	CASSLADRRVEQYF
NA	TRBV2	TRBJ2-1	CASSDASGGADEQFF
NA	TRBV20-1	TRBJ2-5	CSTGILETQYF
NA	TRBV19	TRBJ2-1	CASSTRQGSSYNEQFF
NA	TRBV5-1	TRBJ2-1	CASSPLMGHSDNEQFF
NA	TRBV5-8	TRBJ1-3	CASSLGLLSSGNTIYF
NA	TRBV7-2	TRBJ2-2	CASSLGQLNTGELFF
NA	TRBV4-2	TRBJ1-1	CASSPTGRAEAFF
NA	TRBV7-9	TRBJ1-2	CASSDGDFGVGNYGYTF
NA	TRBV5-4	TRBJ2-2	CASSISGGAPTGELFF
NA	TRBV13	NA	CASSSPRGTFYEQYF
few	TRBV9	TRBJ1-1	CASNPSGTHNQEAFF
NA	TRBV6-5	TRBJ2-7	CASSYGGQGYEQYF
NA	TRBV9	TRBJ1-1	CASTSGSFLGTEAFF
once	TRBV7-8	TRBJ2-2	CASSFTGGNTGELFF
few	TRBV5-5	TRBJ1-4	CASSLRQGWGNEKLFF
NA	TRBV2	TRBJ1-1	CASRVGGDGTEAFF
NA	TRBV12-5	TRBJ1-1	CASGLVRGTGVGTEAFF
NA	TRBV25-1	TRBJ1-2	CASSLDLGDYGYTF
NA	TRBV9	TRBJ1-2	CASSFLAGGDYYGYTF
NA	TRBV5-5	TRBJ1-6	CASSLVEGAGSPLHF
NA	TRBV9	TRBJ2-1	CASSVGPSGGAYNEQFF